The 19 T cell receptor beta chains given below trace back to one sample, sequenced in a study of early T cells in non-severe SARS-CoV-2 infection (dated by TCRdb to the early 2020s). Libraries were built with 5' RACE. For sequencing, a NextSeq 500 was employed. The public reads were quality trimmed at Q25 with fastp and then assembled into clones with MiXCR by TCRdb, keeping productive beta chains. Rows with a matching CDR3 protein are joined into one entry that keeps the most common DNA and genes. Counted in this sample were tens of thousands of distinct CDR3 sequences; about 6% of them appeared once. The ten biggest clones cover around 7.7% of the sample. Sequenced material: whole blood, taken at baseline. These receptors were taken from an adult who was a healthcare worker with PCR-confirmed SARS-CoV-2 infection or an uninfected control (not recorded which).

V and J are TRBV30 and TRBJ1-5, with D unclear. Per germline, CDR1 GTSNPN and CDR2 SVGIG (reference sequence). This CDR3 contains 13 residues. V lost 2 bases and J lost 11, with 16 bases in between. The CDR3 coding sequence is TGTGCCTGGAGTACCGGACCGAGCTCCGCCCAGCATTTT. It specifies CAWSTGPSSAQHF.

This clonotype occurred many times. DNA for the CDR3: TGTGCCAGTAGTCCTCGACGAGGGAGCTCCTACGAGCAGTACTTC. Translating it yields CASSPRRGSSYEQYF. The chain recombines TRBV19 with TRBJ2-7, with D possibly being TRBD2 (5 bases). Trimming shortened V by 5 bases and J by 0 bases, and 14 bases separated the two germline ends. Germline CDR1 LNHDA, CDR2 SQIVND (reference sequence). The CDR3 is 15 amino acids.

This clonotype was seen many times. The chain is built from TRBV3-1 and TRBJ2-3, with 11 bases fitting TRBD2. Looked up from germline, CDR1 is LGHDT and CDR2 is YNNKEL (reference sequence). V was clipped by 8 bases and J by 2 bases; unmatched bases: 12. The CDR3 spans 17 residues. CDR3 amino acids: CASGLPGLADSTDTQYF. In DNA, the CDR3 is TGTGCCAGCGGACTTCCGGGACTAGCGGATTCCACAGATACGCAGTATTTT.

This clonotype was observed a few times. The chain's CDR3 is CSVDRGTSNTGELFF. CDR3 bases: TGCAGCGTTGATAGGGGGACATCGAACACCGGGGAGCTGTTTTTT. This chain links TRBV29-1 with TRBJ2-2, with a possible D match to TRBD1 (6 bases). Germline V lookup: CDR1 SQVTM, CDR2 ANQGSEA. V dropped 3 bases and J dropped 0 bases, with 11 bases sitting between them. The CDR3 is made up of 15 amino acids.

The table lists this clonotype with many counts. V is TRBV7-3 and J is TRBJ2-1; TRBD2 aligns across 8 bases. V shed 2 bases and J 10 bases; nucleotides not matched to a gene: 1. From germline, CDR1 is SGHTA and CDR2 FQGTGA. This CDR3 spans 12 amino acids. The CDR3 region has the DNA TGTGCCAGCAGCTTAGCGGGGGGCGAGCAGTTCTTC. Its translation is CASSLAGGEQFF.

This clonotype was detected only a few times. The genes are TRBV12-3 or TRBV12-4 and TRBJ1-5; D is unclear. V lost 4 bases and J lost 4, with 8 bases in between. This CDR3 spans 13 amino acids. CDR3 amino acids: CASSSNGNQPQHF. Here the CDR3 DNA reads TGTGCCAGCAGTTCCAATGGGAATCAGCCCCAGCATTTT.

This clonotype occurred many times. The chain has TRBV7-9 and TRBJ2-5, with D possibly matching TRBD1 (5 bases). The CDR3 runs 11 residues. V lost 8 bases, J lost 5 bases, and 9 bases lay in between. Germline V gene lookup returns CDR1 SEHNR and CDR2 FQNEAQ (reference sequence). Here the CDR3 reads CASLGAETQYF. The CDR3 region has the DNA TGTGCCAGCCTTGGGGCGGAGACCCAGTACTTC.

This clonotype appeared a few times. J is TRBJ2-7 and V is TRBV7-8, with D possibly matching TRBD1 (6 bases). Trimming shortened V by 2 bases and J by 3 bases, and 11 bases separated the two germline ends. CDR3 length: 14 residues. Germline V gene data show CDR1 as SGHVS and CDR2 as FQNEAQ. The CDR3 is CASSLRDMIYEQYF. Written as DNA, the CDR3 is TGTGCCAGCAGCTTAAGGGACATGATCTACGAGCAGTACTTC.

This clonotype has at least ten counts. J is TRBJ1-3 and V is TRBV11-2, with a possible D match to TRBD1 (5 bases). V shed 5 bases and J shed 3 bases, with 14 bases lying between them. This CDR3 region has 15 residues. Germline lookup yields CDR1 SGHAT and CDR2 FQNNGV. The CDR3 nucleotides are TGTGCCAGCAGCCTACAAGCCGGGGGTGGAAACACCATATATTTT. Translation gives CASSLQAGGGNTIYF.

This clonotype was detected many times. The CDR3 protein is CASSNRRQTYNEQFF. As DNA, the CDR3 is TGTGCCAGCAGCAATAGACGGCAGACCTACAATGAGCAGTTCTTC. This chain uses TRBV7-6 with TRBJ2-1; D is unresolved. The germline CDR1 and CDR2 sequences are SGHVS and FNYEAQ. Trimming removed 5 bases at V and 2 bases at J, with 13 bases between. The CDR3 loop spans 15 amino acids.

This clonotype occurred many times. Here the CDR3 reads CASSLQGGQPQHF. The CDR3 region has the DNA TGTGCCAGCAGCTTACAGGGAGGTCAGCCCCAGCATTTT. V gene TRBV7-8 combines with J gene TRBJ1-5; D is perhaps TRBD1 (5 bases). CDR3 length: 13 residues. Germline V gives CDR1 SGHVS, CDR2 FQNEAQ. V shed 2 bases and J shed 6 bases, with 8 bases lying between them.

This clonotype has just a few counts. The CDR3 DNA reads TGTGCCAGCCGCGGGAGGGCGGGCACTGAAGCTTTCTTT. Translated: CASRGRAGTEAFF. The chain couples TRBV6-5 to TRBJ1-1; D ambiguous. Looked up from germline, CDR1 is MNHEY and CDR2 is SVGAGI. This CDR3 region has 13 residues. Trimming left V 8 bases short and J 4 bases short, with 14 bases between.

This clonotype was picked up many times. V is TRBV7-3 and J is TRBJ2-5; no clear D. Germline V lookup: CDR1 SGHTA, CDR2 FQGTGA. The CDR3 covers 15 residues. Deletions cut 0 bases from V and 2 bases from J, with 10 bases between. CDR3 coding DNA: TGTGCCAGCAGCTTAACGGCGACGCAGCAAGAGACCCAGTACTTC. It codes for CASSLTATQQETQYF.

This clonotype has ten or more counts. The gene calls are TRBV11-3 and TRBJ2-2; 7 bases are shared with TRBD2. V shed 0 bases, J shed 7 bases, and the junction held 5 bases outside the gene matches. CDR3 length equals 15 residues. The germline V gene has CDR1 SGHNT and CDR2 YENEEA. The CDR3 sequence is CASSLDGAGIGELFF. CDR3 DNA: TGTGCCAGCAGCTTAGATGGAGCGGGGATCGGGGAGCTGTTTTTT.

There are many counts of this clonotype. The V call is TRBV5-5, the J call TRBJ1-4; TRBD1 matches at 11 bases. This CDR3 has 14 amino acids. After removal of 4 bases from V and 8 bases from J, the junction contained 4 bases not matched to a gene. Germline V gene data show CDR1 as SGHKS and CDR2 as YYEKEE (reference sequence). Here the CDR3 DNA reads TGTGCCAGCAGCGCGGACAGGGGGCGGGAAAAACTGTTTTTT. Its translation: CASSADRGREKLFF.

This clonotype appeared a few times. The V gene is TRBV7-9, the J gene TRBJ2-5; D call uncertain. This CDR3 spans 13 amino acids. In germline, CDR1 is SEHNR, CDR2 FQNEAQ (reference sequence). Trimming removed 5 bases at V and 5 bases at J, with 12 bases between. The CDR3 region has the DNA TGTGCCAGCAGCCTCCTTAGCCAGGAGACCCAGTACTTC. Translated: CASSLLSQETQYF.

In its sample, this clonotype was seen many times. The chain couples TRBV12-3 or TRBV12-4 to TRBJ2-7; TRBD2 matches at 10 bases. V dropped 4 bases and J dropped 3; count of bases not matched to a gene: 6. The CDR3 has 15 residues. In DNA form, the CDR3 reads TGTGCCAGCAGTTCCGGGACTAGCGCACGCTACGAGCAGTACTTC. Protein: CASSSGTSARYEQYF.

In this sample, this clonotype turned up many times. The chain recombines TRBV7-6 with TRBJ1-4; D is possibly TRBD1 (5 bases). Germline V gene data show CDR1 as SGHVS and CDR2 as FNYEAQ. The CDR3 has 16 residues. The V and J ends lost 4 bases and 15 bases respectively, with 27 bases between them. CDR3 sequence reads: CASSSLTGTSPRRVFF. The DNA of the CDR3 is TGTGCCAGCAGCTCCCTTACCGGGACTAGCCCCAGAAGGGTGTTTTTT.

This clonotype was counted between two and nine times. This chain links TRBV5-4 with TRBJ1-2; 7 bases align to TRBD1. Trimming at V came to 4 bases and at J to 7 bases, leaving 7 bases not matched to a gene. In germline, CDR1 is SGHNT, CDR2 YYREEE (reference sequence). The CDR3 sequence is 13 residues long. The CDR3 DNA is TGTGCCAGCAGCCTTGACAGGGTTTCTGGCTACACCTTC. Its translation: CASSLDRVSGYTF.